The present entry profiles one T cell receptor beta chain with its context. The antigen remains unidentified. These data originate in a study of siplizumab effects on memory and regulatory T cells. About 1.1 x 10^5 TCR templates were measured in each sample. The repertoire was sequenced with immunoSEQ multiplex PCR; TCRdb's copy has only in-frame clones and lacks some. The profile shows roughly 60,000 clones, just over 90% of them singletons. This CDR3 contains 12 residues. CDR1 is MNHNY, CDR2 SVGAGI, per germline (reference sequence). Trimming pared 0 bases from V and 7 bases from J, leaving 6 bases between. Study-wide findings and caveats: There were only a minor fraction of alloreactive clones that mapped to unstimulated subsets.

The chain links TRBV6-6 to TRBJ1-2; D unresolved. The sequenced material came from CD8+ T cells sorted from blood. This TCR came from a human donor in good health. The CDR3 DNA follows: TGTGCCAGCAGTTACTCGACCGGTGGCTACACCTTC. As protein: CASSYSTGGYTF.